The 4 T cell receptor beta chains in this list originate from one sample, sequenced in a study of early T cells in non-severe SARS-CoV-2 infection. A single record per CDR3 protein comes from TCRdb applying MiXCR to the 5' RACE reads. The data contain 70,000 or so distinct CDR3 sequences, around a tenth of them singletons. Sample: whole blood, taken at baseline. These receptors came from an adult who was a healthcare worker with PCR-confirmed SARS-CoV-2 infection or an uninfected control (not recorded which).

This clonotype was counted a single time. The CDR3 sequence: CSVRMGGDGDTQYF. The CDR3 nucleotides are TGCAGTGTTCGCATGGGCGGGGATGGAGATACGCAGTATTTT. The chain couples TRBV20-1 to TRBJ2-3, with D possibly matching TRBD2 (6 bases). Per germline, CDR1 DFQATT and CDR2 SNEGSKA (reference sequence). The germline V and J ends were trimmed by 7 bases and 5 bases, with 19 bases remaining between them. There are 14 residues in the CDR3.

The chain uses TRBV5-1 and TRBJ1-2, with D unresolved. Trimming took off 4 bases at V and 2 bases at J, with 12 bases between the two ends. Germline V gene data show CDR1 as SGHRS and CDR2 as YFSETQ. The CDR3 covers 14 residues. CDR3 sequence: CASSHPGRNYGYTF. The CDR3 bases are TGCGCCAGCAGCCATCCCGGGCGGAACTATGGCTACACCTTC.

The chain is built from TRBV29-1 and TRBJ2-1; 13 bases fit TRBD2. This CDR3 contains 15 residues. Germline V CDR1 and CDR2: SQVTM, ANQGSEA. Losses at the gene ends were 6 bases for V and 10 bases for J; bases not matched to a gene: 12. CDR3 coding DNA: TGCAGCGTGTCCCGGACTAGCGGGGGCCAGGGGGAGCAGTTCTTC. Translation gives CSVSRTSGGQGEQFF.

This clonotype was picked up many times. The CDR3 sequence is CASSLASAGQETQYF. For the CDR3, the DNA is TGTGCCAGCAGCTTAGCCAGCGCCGGGCAAGAGACCCAGTACTTC. The chain carries TRBV11-2 and TRBJ2-5; D is unclear. The V end lost 1 base, the J end lost 2 bases, and 11 bases lay between the germline ends. The CDR3 loop spans 15 amino acids. Germline loops: CDR1 SGHAT, CDR2 FQNNGV.